This entry lists 25 T cell receptor beta chains sequenced from one sample in a study of OX40 agonist ivuxolimab in advanced cancers. TCRdb's copy holds only in-frame clones and misses some; the assay was immunoSEQ multiplex PCR. Found here are 55,000 to 65,000 clones, approximately 81% of them singletons; the top ten hold under 5%. Sequences were derived from CD4+ or CD8+ T cells sorted from blood, sampled in a trial of the OX40 agonist ivuxolimab. The receptors were sampled from an adult with an advanced solid tumor such as melanoma, head and neck, liver or kidney cancer.

This clone appeared a few times. V gene TRBV18 combines with J gene TRBJ2-7; tentatively, D is TRBD2 (5 bases). The CDR3 extends over 14 amino acids. Germline CDR1 is KGHSH and CDR2 is LQKENI. Trimming removed 6 bases at V and 5 bases at J, with 17 bases between. DNA for the CDR3: TGTGCCAGCTCCGCTTTAGGACTCAACGACGAGCAGTACTTC. This sequence encodes CASSALGLNDEQYF. The entire variable domain, with the rest obtained from reference TRBV18 and TRBJ2-7, is as follows: NAGVMQNPRHLVRRRGQEARLRCSPMKGHSHVYWYRQLPEEGLKFMVYLQKENIIDESGMPKERFSAEFPKEGPSILRIQQVVRGDSAAYFCASSALGLNDEQYFGPGTRLTVT.

V usage is TRBV28 and J usage is TRBJ2-7; tentative D call: TRBD2 (6 bases). CDR1 is MDHEN, CDR2 SYDVKM, per germline. V dropped 5 bases and J dropped 0 bases, with 32 bases sitting between them. The CDR3 runs to 21 residues. As DNA, the CDR3 is TGTGCCAGCAGTCATAATACACCGGGATGGGGGGAGGAGGGCAGCTCCTACGAGCAGTACTTC. Translated, it gives CASSHNTPGWGEEGSSYEQYF. Filled out from reference TRBV28 and TRBJ2-7, the complete variable domain reads DVKVTQSSRYLVKRTGEKVFLECVQDMDHENMFWYRQDPGLGLRLIYFSYDVKMKEKGDIPEGYSVSREKKERFSLILESASTNQTSMYLCASSHNTPGWGEEGSSYEQYFGPGTRLTVT.

The chain is built from TRBV18 and TRBJ2-3, with D maybe TRBD1 (5 bases). Trimming removed 6 bases at V and 6 bases at J, with 10 bases between. Germline V gene lookup returns CDR1 KGHSH and CDR2 LQKENI. This CDR3 has 12 residues. The CDR3 loop is CASSPQGDTQYF. As DNA, the CDR3 is TGTGCCAGCTCGCCCCAGGGCGATACGCAGTATTTT.

The chain carries TRBV2 and TRBJ2-7; 8 nucleotides agree with TRBD1. The CDR3 extends over 15 amino acids. V trimming: 6 bases; J trimming: 1 base; junction bases outside the gene matches: 8. The germline V gene encodes CDR1 SNHLY and CDR2 FYNNEI. The CDR3 DNA reads as TGTGCCAGCAGGCTTGAGCAGGGGGCGTCCTACGAGCAGTACTTC. Protein: CASRLEQGASYEQYF.

V gene TRBV7-9 combines with J gene TRBJ2-5; weak D call: TRBD2 (7 bases). Germline V lookup: CDR1 SEHNR, CDR2 FQNEAQ (reference sequence). V lost 5 bases and J lost 5, with 12 bases in between. This CDR3 is 13 amino acids long. CDR3 in DNA: TGTGCCAGCAGCCGGGGGGCCGGGGAGACCCAGTACTTC. It specifies CASSRGAGETQYF.

In this sample, this clone turned up a few times. The V call is TRBV11-2, the J call TRBJ2-2, with 8 nucleotides matching TRBD2. The CDR3 covers 15 residues. The V segment lost 4 bases and the J segment 5 bases; nucleotides outside the gene matches: 6. CDR1 and CDR2 from the germline V gene are SGHAT and FQNNGV. CDR3 DNA sequence: TGTGCCAGCAGCTCCAGCGGGAGAAGTACCGGGGAGCTGTTTTTT. Translated, it gives CASSSSGRSTGELFF.

The gene calls are TRBV29-1 and TRBJ2-5; D remains ambiguous. Deletions cut 0 bases from V and 7 bases from J, with 15 bases between. CDR3 length: 14 residues. From germline, CDR1 is SQVTM and CDR2 ANQGSEA. The DNA for the CDR3 is TGCAGCGTTGAAGATCTCTCGGCGCAAAGGACCCAGTACTTC. Translation: CSVEDLSAQRTQYF.

This clone occurred once. This rearrangement joins TRBV2 to TRBJ1-1, with a possible D match to TRBD1 (6 bases). Trimming took 3 bases from V and 7 from J, leaving 15 bases between them. Per the germline V gene, CDR1 is SNHLY and CDR2 is FYNNEI. This CDR3 is 14 amino acids long. DNA for the CDR3: TGTGCCAGCAGTGAGCGGCGGGGGGGCGTTGAAGCTTTCTTT. This sequence encodes CASSERRGGVEAFF.

This clone has just one count. V and J are TRBV6-5 and TRBJ2-3; D remains unclear. CDR1 and CDR2 (germline): MNHEY, SVGAGI. The V and J ends lost 0 bases and 4 bases respectively, with 8 bases between them. The CDR3 consists of 14 residues. The CDR3 DNA reads as TGTGCCAGCAGTTACTCCCCCACGGCAGATACGCAGTATTTT. Its translation: CASSYSPTADTQYF.

This chain connects TRBV2 to TRBJ2-5, with no clear D. The germline V and J ends were trimmed by 3 bases and 4 bases, with 21 bases remaining between them. Germline CDR1 and CDR2: SNHLY and FYNNEI. CDR3 length: 17 amino acids. In nucleotides, the CDR3 is TGTGCCAGCAGTGATGAAGGGCGGAGATCGGTGGTAGAGACCCAGTACTTC. This sequence encodes CASSDEGRRSVVETQYF.

The chain is built from TRBV10-3 and TRBJ1-2, with D tentatively TRBD1 (5 bases). Germline CDR1 ENHRY, CDR2 SYGVKD. V shed 2 bases and J shed 5 bases, with 18 bases lying between them. The CDR3 runs 16 residues. This CDR3 is CAISEPGQSLVYGYTF. CDR3 DNA sequence: TGTGCCATCAGTGAGCCCGGACAAAGTCTGGTGTATGGCTACACCTTC.

This clone was counted at least ten times. The rearrangement uses TRBV19 and TRBJ1-3, with D uncertain. The CDR3 spans 15 residues. Germline values: CDR1 LNHDA, CDR2 SQIVND (reference sequence). V was trimmed by 7 bases and J by 2 bases, leaving 15 bases between them. In nucleotides, the CDR3 is TGTGCCAGTACCTGGGAAAGACGTACTGGAAACACCATATATTTT. This translates into CASTWERRTGNTIYF.

The V call is TRBV9, the J call TRBJ2-1, with TRBD2 matching over 7 bases. The trim removed 2 bases at V and 2 bases at J, leaving 7 bases unmatched. This CDR3 spans 16 amino acids. Germline lookup yields CDR1 SGDLS and CDR2 YYNGEE. The CDR3 region has the DNA TGTGCCAGCAGCGTCGCGGGAGACGGGACCTACAATGAGCAGTTCTTC. Its translation is CASSVAGDGTYNEQFF.

The genes are TRBV4-2 and TRBJ2-3; a possible D gene is TRBD2 (5 bases). The V and J ends lost 0 bases and 2 bases respectively, with 9 bases between them. From germline, CDR1 is LGHNA and CDR2 YNFKEQ. There are 15 residues in the CDR3. The CDR3 nucleotides are TGTGCCAGCAGCCAAGATCCAGCGGCCACAGATACGCAGTATTTT. This encodes CASSQDPAATDTQYF.

V gene TRBV2 combines with J gene TRBJ1-1, with D unresolved. The germline gives CDR1 SNHLY, CDR2 FYNNEI. The length of the CDR3 is 11 residues. V shed 7 bases and J shed 1 base, with 4 bases lying between them. CDR3 protein: CASNTNTEAFF. The CDR3 coding sequence is TGTGCCAGCAATACGAACACTGAAGCTTTCTTT.

This chain uses TRBV27 with TRBJ2-3, with 10 nucleotides matching TRBD2. The V segment lost 6 bases and the J segment 0 bases; nucleotides outside the gene matches: 12. CDR3 length: 18 residues. Looked up from germline, CDR1 is MNHEY and CDR2 is SMNVEV (reference sequence). In nucleotides, the CDR3 is TGTGCCAGCAGCCAAGTGGGTAGCGGGGGGCTGAGCACAGATACGCAGTATTTT. As protein: CASSQVGSGGLSTDTQYF.

This clone was observed a handful of times. The V call is TRBV29-1, the J call TRBJ2-7, with D unclear. Trimming removed 4 bases at V and 7 bases at J, with 11 bases between. Germline loops: CDR1 SQVTM, CDR2 ANQGSEA. The CDR3 sequence is 11 residues long. The CDR3 region has the DNA TGCAGCGTTGGGACGTCCGGTGAGCAGTACTTC. Residues: CSVGTSGEQYF.

The V call is TRBV18, the J call TRBJ1-1, with 9 bases matching TRBD1. Germline loops: CDR1 KGHSH, CDR2 LQKENI. Trimming removed 6 bases from V and 3 bases from J; junction bases left unmatched: 8. The CDR3 runs to 15 residues. The CDR3 here is CASSQGTGWDTEAFF. The CDR3 region has the DNA TGTGCCAGCTCCCAGGGGACAGGGTGGGACACTGAAGCTTTCTTT.

The V call is TRBV25-1, the J call TRBJ2-7; the match to TRBD2 covers 11 bases. J gave up 4 bases and V 1 base, and 3 bases lay outside the gene matches. This CDR3 spans 15 amino acids. CDR1 and CDR2 (germline): MGHDK, SYGVNS. Here the CDR3 DNA reads TGTGCCAGCAGTGAATTGGCTAGCGGGGGGTACGAGCAGTACTTC. It encodes CASSELASGGYEQYF.

This clone has just a few counts. The chain carries TRBV9 and TRBJ1-2; D unclear. The CDR3 totals 12 residues. Deletions cut 4 bases from V and 8 bases from J, with 12 bases between. CDR1 is SGDLS and CDR2 is YYNGEE in the germline V gene. CDR3 amino acids: CASSPQGKGYTF. CDR3 in DNA: TGTGCCAGCAGCCCCCAAGGGAAGGGCTACACCTTC.

This clone was picked up one time. V gene TRBV2 combines with J gene TRBJ1-1; the D is unclear. CDR1 is SNHLY, CDR2 FYNNEI, per germline. With 10 bases removed from V and 7 bases from J, the gap between germline ends came to 16 bases. The CDR3 is made up of 12 amino acids. CDR3: CATRRFRDEAFF. As DNA, the CDR3 is TGTGCCACCAGGCGGTTCCGGGATGAAGCTTTCTTT.

This rearrangement joins TRBV10-2 to TRBJ1-2; tentative D call: TRBD1 (6 bases). The ends were cut back, 5 bases at V and 6 bases at J, with 16 bases in the middle. This CDR3 has 14 amino acids. Germline V gene sequence: CDR1 WSHSY, CDR2 SAAADI. The CDR3 DNA reads TGCGCCAGCAGTTTTATCCGACAGGCTCATGGCTACACCTTC. Protein: CASSFIRQAHGYTF.

The chain couples TRBV14 to TRBJ1-3; 10 positions agree with TRBD1. CDR1 and CDR2 from the germline V gene are SGHDN and FVKESK. Trimming cost V 3 bases and J 16 bases; bases outside gene matches: 12. The length of the CDR3 is 14 residues. In DNA, the CDR3 is TGTGCCAGCAGCCATCCGGGACAGGGGCCGCCGGTGTATTTT. It specifies CASSHPGQGPPVYF.

V gene TRBV7-9 combines with J gene TRBJ2-5; D is perhaps TRBD1 (6 bases). Trimming took off 5 bases at V and 7 bases at J, with 20 bases between the two ends. Germline V gene sequence: CDR1 SEHNR, CDR2 FQNEAQ (reference sequence). The CDR3 length is 15 residues. The CDR3 bases are TGTGCCAGCAGCCCAAGGACAGCGTCCATAGGGACCCAGTACTTC. This translates into CASSPRTASIGTQYF.

This clone was counted only a few times. The V call is TRBV29-1, the J call TRBJ2-1; 8 bases map to TRBD1. After removal of 4 bases from V and 4 bases from J, the junction contained 6 bases not matched to a gene. The germline gives CDR1 SQVTM, CDR2 ANQGSEA. This CDR3 is 14 amino acids long. CDR3 loop: CSVVETGVYNEQFF. The CDR3 nucleotides are TGCAGCGTTGTTGAGACAGGGGTGTACAATGAGCAGTTCTTC.